This record covers a single T cell receptor (beta chain). These data originate in a study of control samples from healthy donors and cancer patients. Method: immunoSEQ multiplex PCR; TCRdb's copy keeps in-frame clones and lacks some. Among about 120,000 clones listed, more than 75% were seen once. J gave up 7 bases and V 6 bases, and 11 bases lay outside the gene matches. Germline loops: CDR1 MDHEN, CDR2 SYDVKM. The CDR3 contains 15 residues. The source material was blood. V is TRBV28 and J is TRBJ2-1; 8 bases are a match to TRBD1. The receptor was derived from a man between 60 and 70 years old in good health. The CDR3 DNA reads as TGTGCCAGCAGCCTCATGAGGACAGGGAGGAATGAGCAGTTCTTC. Protein: CASSLMRTGRNEQFF.